These 9 T cell receptor beta chains were sequenced from one sample in a study of cytomegalovirus exposure and HLA in healthy donors. A multiplex PCR was run with 60 Vbeta primers and 13 Jbeta primers. Here immunoSEQ multiplex PCR was the method, and the copy in TCRdb shows in-frame clones only, minus some. The repertoire holds fewer than 150,000 clones, with around 85% as singletons. The sample comprised PBMCs. The receptors here all came from a man in his forties in good health and CMV-seropositive.

This rearrangement joins TRBV30 to TRBJ1-5, with a tentative D call TRBD1 (5 bases). Germline-derived CDR1 and CDR2 are GTSNPN and SVGIG (reference sequence). CDR3 length: 13 amino acids. V lost 0 bases to trimming and J lost 4 bases, with 7 bases between them. CDR3 in amino acids: CAWSVGENQPQHF. The CDR3 coding sequence is TGTGCCTGGAGTGTAGGGGAAAATCAGCCCCAGCATTTT. Variable domain in full (rest from reference TRBV30 and TRBJ1-5): SQTIHQWPATLVQPVGSPLSLECTVEGTSNPNLYWYRQAAGRGLQLLFYSVGIGQISSEVPQNLSASRPQDRQFILSSKKLLLSDSGFYLCAWSVGENQPQHFGDGTRLSIL.

The V and J genes are TRBV15 and TRBJ2-5; D is unresolved. Deletions cut 0 bases from V and 3 bases from J, with 8 bases between. In germline, CDR1 is LNHNV, CDR2 YYDKDF (reference sequence). The CDR3 loop spans 14 amino acids. CDR3 region: CATSRDRRKETQYF. The CDR3 DNA follows: TGTGCCACCAGCAGAGATAGGCGGAAAGAGACCCAGTACTTC.

The chain recombines TRBV5-1 with TRBJ2-7, with TRBD1 matching 10 bases. This CDR3 comprises 19 residues. Trimming at V came to 0 bases and at J to 2 bases, leaving 14 bases not matched to a gene. Germline V gene lookup returns CDR1 SGHRS and CDR2 YFSETQ. CDR3 bases: TGCGCCAGCAGCTTGGGGGGACAGGGGATAAGCAGCCGTACCTACGAGCAGTACTTC. Residues: CASSLGGQGISSRTYEQYF.

The gene calls are TRBV9 and TRBJ2-1, with D possibly matching TRBD1 (7 bases). Per germline, CDR1 SGDLS and CDR2 YYNGEE. The ends were cut back, 0 bases at V and 3 bases at J, with 13 bases in the middle. The CDR3 spans 16 residues. Here the CDR3 reads CASSVAGGGYYNEQFF. The DNA for the CDR3 is TGTGCCAGCAGCGTAGCAGGGGGAGGCTACTACAATGAGCAGTTCTTC.

The chain has TRBV6-1 and TRBJ2-1; weak D call: TRBD2 (6 bases). The CDR3 loop spans 15 amino acids. V gave up 6 bases and J gave up 0 bases, with 12 bases separating them. Germline CDR1 and CDR2: MNHNS and SASEGT. CDR3 nucleotides: TGTGCCAGCAGACCGGACGGGGGCTCCTACAATGAGCAGTTCTTC. This gives the protein CASRPDGGSYNEQFF.

The CDR3 region has the DNA TGCGCCAGCAGCTTCGCCCCAGGGGTACCCGGGGAGCTGTTTTTT. Translated, it gives CASSFAPGVPGELFF. The J gene is TRBJ2-2, the V gene TRBV5-1, with TRBD1 as a possible D gene (6 bases). Per the germline V gene, CDR1 is SGHRS and CDR2 is YFSETQ. V lost 2 bases to trimming and J lost 6 bases, with 14 bases between them. This CDR3 contains 15 residues.

The rearrangement links TRBV9 to TRBJ2-7, with D perhaps matching TRBD2 (5 bases). V lost 1 base to trimming and J lost 6 bases, with 14 bases between them. The CDR3 extends over 14 amino acids. Germline CDR1 and CDR2: SGDLS and YYNGEE. This CDR3 is CASSVTPQSGEQYF. The CDR3 DNA is TGTGCCAGCAGCGTAACCCCCCAAAGCGGCGAGCAGTACTTC.

The genes are TRBV5-1 and TRBJ2-3, with 11 bases that match TRBD2. The CDR3 length is 15 residues. After removal of 4 bases from V and 3 bases from J, the junction contained 4 bases not matched to a gene. In germline, CDR1 is SGHRS, CDR2 YFSETQ. CDR3: CASSPTSGETDTQYF. In DNA, the CDR3 is TGCGCCAGCAGCCCGACTAGCGGGGAGACAGATACGCAGTATTTT.

The chain has TRBV7-2 and TRBJ1-5; 7 bases align to TRBD1. This CDR3 is 17 amino acids long. The germline gives CDR1 SGHTA, CDR2 FQGNSA. With V trimmed by 1 base and J by 7 bases, 13 bases remained unmatched. The CDR3 DNA reads TGTGCCAGCAGCTTAGAGTTCAGGGGCAGGGGGTTCCAGCCCCAGCATTTT. Amino acid sequence: CASSLEFRGRGFQPQHF.